This record concerns one T cell receptor beta chain sequence. The CDR3 runs to 15 residues. Germline-derived CDR1 and CDR2 are SQVTM and ANQGSEA. V lost 4 bases and J 2 bases, leaving 14 bases between the germline ends. The entry originates in a study of blood T cell repertoires in COVID-19. Generated by immunoSEQ multiplex PCR, the TCRdb table keeps only in-frame clones and is missing some. Of more than 35,000 clones in the sample, roughly 87% were seen once. The rearrangement links TRBV29-1 to TRBJ2-2; maybe TRBD2 (6 bases). The sequenced material came from peripheral blood. This TCR derives from a man in his sixties with acute or convalescent COVID-19. The CDR3 region is CSVGFLGTNTGELFF. The CDR3, as DNA: TGCAGCGTTGGCTTTTTAGGGACTAACACCGGGGAGCTGTTTTTT.